The 28 T cell receptor beta chains given below trace back to one sample, sequenced in a study of T cell responses to AZD1222 COVID-19 vaccine. Method: immunoSEQ multiplex PCR; TCRdb's copy keeps in-frame clones and lacks some. The sample lists 120,000 or so clones, about nine tenths occurring once. The sample consisted of peripheral blood, taken on day 0 of AZD1222 vaccination. All receptors derive from an adult in good health.

The chain is built from TRBV7-9 and TRBJ2-7; 10 nucleotides line up with TRBD1. This CDR3 is built from 15 residues. V gave up 6 bases and J gave up 2 bases; unmatched junction bases: 7. Germline V gene sequence: CDR1 SEHNR, CDR2 FQNEAQ (reference sequence). CDR3 nucleotides: TGTGCCAGCAGTCTAGGGACAGGGGAAGCCTACGAGCAGTACTTC. It codes for CASSLGTGEAYEQYF.

The rearrangement uses TRBV12-3 or TRBV12-4 and TRBJ1-5, with unresolved D. The CDR3 sequence is 13 residues long. V lost 5 bases to trimming and J lost 7 bases, with 12 bases between them. The CDR3 coding sequence is TGTGCCAGCAGTCAAGCTGCACAGCAGCCCCAGCATTTT. The encoded protein is CASSQAAQQPQHF.

The CDR3 DNA follows: TGTGCCAGCAGCCCCCGGGACAAGAACACCGGGGAGCTGTTTTTT. Translating gives CASSPRDKNTGELFF. The chain recombines TRBV14 with TRBJ2-2; tentative D call: TRBD1 (6 bases). The V and J ends lost 4 bases and 1 base respectively, with 10 bases between them. This CDR3 has 15 amino acids. CDR1 is SGHDN and CDR2 is FVKESK in the germline V gene. The full variable domain, with the rest looked up from reference TRBV14 and TRBJ2-2, is EAGVTQFPSHSVIEKGQTVTLRCDPISGHDNLYWYRRVMGKEIKFLLHFVKESKQDESGMPNNRFLAERTGGTYSTLKVQPAELEDSGVYFCASSPRDKNTGELFFGEGSRLTVL.

This clone came up a few times. V gene TRBV7-2 combines with J gene TRBJ1-2, with D perhaps matching TRBD1 (5 bases). Germline CDR1 is SGHTA and CDR2 is FQGNSA. This CDR3 is 13 amino acids long. V shed 3 bases and J shed 8 bases, with 13 bases lying between them. The CDR3 region is CASSFRDGGGYTF. The CDR3 DNA sequence: TGTGCCAGCAGCTTTAGGGACGGAGGGGGCTACACCTTC.

This chain uses TRBV5-1 with TRBJ1-2; D gene ambiguous. V was pared by 5 bases and J by 8 bases, with 16 bases between. Germline V gene data show CDR1 as SGHRS and CDR2 as YFSETQ. This CDR3 contains 13 residues. CDR3 protein: CASSFTGSEGYTF. The CDR3 region has the DNA TGCGCCAGCAGTTTTACGGGCTCGGAGGGCTACACCTTC.

This clone has more than one count but fewer than ten. The CDR3 bases are TGTGCCAGCAGCTCTCGGGCCTCTGGAAACACCATATATTTT. Residues: CASSSRASGNTIYF. The chain has TRBV7-9 and TRBJ1-3; no clear D gene. This CDR3 region has 14 residues. V was cut by 4 bases and J by 0 bases, with 7 bases left in between. Germline CDR1 is SEHNR and CDR2 is FQNEAQ (reference sequence).

This chain links TRBV6-1 with TRBJ2-1; 9 bases line up with TRBD2. Germline loops: CDR1 MNHNS, CDR2 SASEGT. Trimming at V came to 0 bases and at J to 0 bases, leaving 3 bases not matched to a gene. This CDR3 comprises 17 residues. The CDR3 here is CASSEAPAGGSYNEQFF. The CDR3 nucleotides are TGTGCCAGCAGTGAAGCCCCAGCGGGGGGCTCCTACAATGAGCAGTTCTTC.

This clone has a single count. CDR3 region: CASSQVWVPAYNEQFF. DNA of the CDR3: TGTGCCAGCAGCCAAGTATGGGTCCCTGCCTACAATGAGCAGTTCTTC. V gene TRBV3-1 (or the pseudogene TRBV3-2) combines with J gene TRBJ2-1; D is uncertain. The V and J ends lost 1 base and 2 bases respectively, with 12 bases between them. Germline assignment: CDR1 LGHDT and CDR2 YNNKEL (reference sequence). The CDR3 extends over 16 amino acids.

The genes are TRBV28 and TRBJ2-1, with D perhaps given as TRBD1 or TRBD2 (6 bases each). The CDR3 covers 16 residues. The V gene lost 5 bases and the J gene lost 1 base, with 15 bases spanning the gap. Germline V gives CDR1 MDHEN, CDR2 SYDVKM. This CDR3 is CASSPEGGGSYNEQFF. In nucleotides, the CDR3 is TGTGCCAGCAGTCCCGAGGGGGGCGGGTCCTACAATGAGCAGTTCTTC.

The V and J genes are TRBV4-3 and TRBJ1-1; 10 bases fit TRBD1. This CDR3 has 16 amino acids. Per the germline V gene, CDR1 is LGHNA and CDR2 is YSLEER. The V and J ends lost 1 base and 1 base, in that order; junction bases with no gene match: 3. Written as DNA, the CDR3 is TGCGCCAGCAGCCAAGTAAGGGACAGGGGGAACACTGAAGCTTTCTTT. It specifies CASSQVRDRGNTEAFF.

The chain recombines TRBV20-1 with TRBJ2-3; D is possibly TRBD2 (6 bases). Germline CDR1 and CDR2: DFQATT and SNEGSKA (reference sequence). Trimming left V 3 bases short and J 5 bases short, with 18 bases between. The CDR3 sequence is 15 residues long. The CDR3 bases are TGCAGTGCTAGTGACTCCAGCGGGCGACAAGATACGCAGTATTTT. This sequence encodes CSASDSSGRQDTQYF.

The chain is built from TRBV7-9 and TRBJ2-2; D is perhaps TRBD2 (6 bases). Trimming removed 4 bases at V and 4 bases at J, with 13 bases between. The CDR3 has 15 residues. From germline, CDR1 is SEHNR and CDR2 FQNEAQ (reference sequence). Written as DNA, the CDR3 is TGTGCCAGCAGCTCCGGGAGTCCGGGCACCGGGGAGCTGTTTTTT. As protein: CASSSGSPGTGELFF.

The chain links TRBV7-3 to TRBJ2-7; no clear D gene. The CDR3 sequence is 14 residues long. V was pared by 5 bases and J by 5 bases, with 16 bases between. Germline CDR1 and CDR2: SGHTA and FQGTGA. In DNA, the CDR3 is TGTGCCAGCAGCCTTCGGTACCCTAGTGACGAGCAGTACTTC. It specifies CASSLRYPSDEQYF.

As to this clone: A read error may account for a junction end that differs from germline. This rearrangement joins TRBV7-3 to TRBJ1-1, with TRBD1 matching 8 bases. The CDR3 loop spans 13 amino acids. Germline CDR1 SGHTA, CDR2 FQGTGA. Here the CDR3 DNA reads TGTGCCAGCACCTTACAGGGGGGGACTGAAGCTTTCTTT. It codes for CASTLQGGTEAFF.

The chain is built from TRBV7-9 and TRBJ2-1; 8 bases are shared with TRBD2. Germline CDR1 is SEHNR and CDR2 is FQNEAQ (reference sequence). The CDR3 runs to 15 residues. V dropped 5 bases and J dropped 6; count of bases not matched to a gene: 9. The DNA of the CDR3 is TGTGCCAGCAGCCGCGTCGGGGGGGCTAGCAATGAGCAGTTCTTC. Its protein is CASSRVGGASNEQFF.

The table lists this clone with a count of one. The V and J genes are TRBV5-3 and TRBJ1-3; a weak D match, TRBD1 (6 bases). TRBV5-3 counts as an open reading frame of uncertain function. V was shortened by 8 bases and J by 0 bases, with 12 bases between the two germline ends. The CDR3 totals 14 residues. The CDR3 spells CARRPGDSGNTIYF. The CDR3 nucleotides are TGTGCCAGGCGGCCAGGGGACTCTGGAAACACCATATATTTT.

This sequence joins TRBV6-5 and TRBJ1-4; a possible D gene is TRBD1 (5 bases). CDR3 length: 13 amino acids. V lost 2 bases, J lost 8 bases, and 9 bases lay in between. Germline values: CDR1 MNHEY, CDR2 SVGAGI. The CDR3 region is CASSYIGGEKLFF. The CDR3, as DNA: TGTGCCAGCAGTTACATCGGGGGGGAAAAACTGTTTTTT.

This chain uses TRBV28 with TRBJ1-5; no clear D gene. The CDR3 runs to 13 residues. Germline CDR1 and CDR2: MDHEN and SYDVKM. V lost 0 bases, J lost 7 bases, and 7 bases lay in between. The CDR3 nucleotides read TGTGCCAGCAGTTTATGGTCGGGGCAGCCCCAGCATTTT. Encoded protein: CASSLWSGQPQHF. Supplemented by reference TRBV28 and TRBJ1-5, the full variable domain reads DVKVTQSSRYLVKRTGEKVFLECVQDMDHENMFWYRQDPGLGLRLIYFSYDVKMKEKGDIPEGYSVSREKKERFSLILESASTNQTSMYLCASSLWSGQPQHFGDGTRLSIL.

In DNA, the CDR3 is TGTGCCAGCAGTGAACTGGGGGCTCGGCAGCCCCAGCATTTT. Its protein product is CASSELGARQPQHF. This sequence joins TRBV2 and TRBJ1-5; a weak D match, TRBD1 (6 bases). The V end was cut by 2 bases, the J end by 7 bases, with 12 bases between. The CDR3 extends over 14 amino acids. Germline CDR1 SNHLY, CDR2 FYNNEI.

The rearrangement uses TRBV7-3 and TRBJ2-3, with 7 bases matching TRBD1. The CDR3 contains 15 residues. After removal of 5 bases from V and 0 bases from J, the junction contained 5 bases not matched to a gene. The germline gives CDR1 SGHTA, CDR2 FQGTGA. The CDR3 DNA reads as TGTGCCAGCAGCCCGGGACAGTATAGCACAGATACGCAGTATTTT. Residues: CASSPGQYSTDTQYF.

DNA of the CDR3: TGTGCCTGGAGTGTAGATTTGTCCTACGAGCAGTACTTC. It yields the protein CAWSVDLSYEQYF. This sequence joins TRBV30 and TRBJ2-7; D remains unclear. V gave up 0 bases and J gave up 1 base, with 7 bases separating them. Germline V CDR1 and CDR2: GTSNPN, SVGIG (reference sequence). The CDR3 covers 13 residues.

The gene calls are TRBV2 and TRBJ2-1, with 7 bases identical to TRBD1. Germline CDR1 reads SNHLY; CDR2 reads FYNNEI. CDR3 length equals 15 residues. Losses at the gene ends were 7 bases for V and 2 bases for J; bases not matched to a gene: 8. The CDR3 region is CASNDPGQTYNEQFF. As DNA, the CDR3 is TGTGCCAGCAATGACCCGGGACAGACCTACAATGAGCAGTTCTTC.

The rearrangement uses TRBV6-2 or TRBV6-3 and TRBJ1-1; TRBD1 matches at 7 bases. This CDR3 is 13 amino acids long. Germline CDR1 is MNHEY and CDR2 is SVGEGT. V lost 3 bases to trimming and J lost 4 bases; unmatched junction nucleotides: 2. CDR3 sequence: CASSYQGGTEAFF. CDR3 nucleotides: TGTGCCAGCAGTTATCAGGGGGGCACTGAAGCTTTCTTT.

This clone was observed a handful of times. J is TRBJ1-1 and V is TRBV7-3, with 7 bases fitting TRBD1. This CDR3 spans 15 amino acids. Germline V CDR1 and CDR2: SGHTA, FQGTGA. Losses at the gene ends were 0 bases for V and 4 bases for J; bases not matched to a gene: 5. Here the CDR3 DNA reads TGTGCCAGCAGCTTAACAGGATCAGGGGGCACTGAAGCTTTCTTT. Encoded protein: CASSLTGSGGTEAFF.

This clone was recorded a few times. V gene TRBV7-9 combines with J gene TRBJ1-1; 9 bases are shared with TRBD1. J lost 11 bases, V lost 5 bases, and 6 bases had no gene match. Germline CDR1 reads SEHNR; CDR2 reads FQNEAQ (reference sequence). The CDR3 length is 12 residues. Here the CDR3 DNA reads TGTGCCAGCAGCCGGGACAGGGTCTTGGCTTTCTTT. It codes for CASSRDRVLAFF.

This chain connects TRBV6-5 to TRBJ1-1; TRBD1 is a possible D gene (6 bases). Between the trimmed V and J ends, which lost 8 bases and 1 base, there was a span of 11 bases. Germline CDR1 and CDR2: MNHEY and SVGAGI. This CDR3 spans 13 amino acids. CDR3 protein: CASLRGQNTEAFF. The CDR3 coding sequence is TGTGCCAGCCTCCGGGGACAGAACACTGAAGCTTTCTTT.

The gene calls are TRBV4-2 and TRBJ2-6; either TRBD1 or TRBD2 may fit D (5 bases each). V was shortened by 7 bases and J by 0 bases, with 13 bases between the two germline ends. The CDR3 consists of 16 residues. Germline V gene lookup returns CDR1 LGHNA and CDR2 YNFKEQ. CDR3 in DNA: TGTGCCAGCAAAGACGGGGCCCTCTCTGGGGCCAACGTCCTGACTTTC. Its translation is CASKDGALSGANVLTF.

The gene calls are TRBV11-2 and TRBJ1-6, with 7 bases that match TRBD1. The CDR3 runs 15 residues. Germline V lookup: CDR1 SGHAT, CDR2 FQNNGV. The V segment lost 4 bases and the J segment 7 bases; nucleotides outside the gene matches: 7. This CDR3 is CASSWGQISNSPLHF. The CDR3 coding sequence is TGTGCCAGCAGCTGGGGACAGATTTCAAATTCACCCCTCCACTTT.